This T cell receptor beta chain was sequenced for a study of molecular identifiers for immune sequencing clone quantification. This clonotype was recorded many times. Sorting was used to obtain naive CD8 T cells (CD8+CD4-CCR7+CD45RA+). MiXCR, applied by TCRdb to the PCR reads, yields one record per CDR3 protein. The repertoire holds around 480,000 distinct CDR3 sequences, 20% to 25% seen once, with around 0.84% in the top ten. V was shortened by 0 bases and J by 1 base, with 8 bases between the two germline ends. CDR3 length equals 15 residues. The germline gives CDR1 SGHDN, CDR2 FVKESK. The V gene is TRBV14, the J gene TRBJ2-3, with D possibly being TRBD2 (6 bases). The sequence derives from a human donor in good health. Some libraries in this study had Jurkat cell RNA spiked in. Sequenced sample: naive CD8+ T cells from blood, with Jurkat cell RNA spiked in. The subset was: FACS-sorted CD8+CD4-CCR7+CD45RA+ naive T cells. This chain's CDR3 is CASSQETSRTDTQYF. The CDR3, as DNA: TGTGCCAGCAGCCAAGAGACTAGTCGCACAGATACGCAGTATTTT.